Listed below are T cell receptor beta chains from one sample, sequenced in a study of blood T cell repertoires in COVID-19. Using immunoSEQ multiplex PCR, the repertoire was profiled, and TCRdb retains in-frame clones only, with some absent. This sample has fewer than 250,000 clones, with 75% to 85% found just once. Sequencing input: peripheral blood. All receptors come from a woman aged 70 to 79 with acute or convalescent COVID-19. CDR3s include the opening cysteine and the closing phenylalanine or tryptophan. The D gene is left open where the match is weak. Not all rows give a size; the values are once, few, many and, for expanded clones, a class.

J | D | V | size | CDR3 | DNA
TRBJ2-5 | NA | TRBV7-2 | NA | CASSLSKGKTQYF | TGTGCCAGCAGCTTGAGTAAGGGGAAGACCCAGTACTTC
TRBJ1-2 | TRBD1 | TRBV4-3 | NA | CASSQVVGTGNNYGYTF | TGCGCCAGCAGCCAAGTGGTTGGGACAGGCAACAACTATGGCTACACCTTC
TRBJ2-1 | TRBD1 | TRBV7-2 | NA | CASSSYRGSQFF | TGTGCCAGCAGCTCTTACAGGGGGTCGCAGTTCTTC
TRBJ2-7 | TRBD2 | TRBV28 | NA | CASSLGGGGEQYF | TGTGCCAGCAGTTTAGGTGGGGGGGGTGAGCAGTACTTC
TRBJ1-2 | TRBD1 | TRBV3-1/TRBV3-2 | once | CASSPLGTGPISGYTF | TGTGCCAGCAGCCCCCTCGGGACAGGGCCGATCTCTGGCTACACCTTC
TRBJ2-3 | NA | TRBV7-2 | NA | CASSLVQGGTDTQYF | TGTGCCAGCAGCTTAGTCCAGGGAGGAACAGATACGCAGTATTTT
TRBJ1-3 | TRBD1 | TRBV6-6 | NA | CASSLSGGANTIYF | TGTGCCAGCAGTTTGTCAGGGGGAGCAAACACCATATATTTT
TRBJ1-2 | NA | TRBV25-1 | NA | CASSKILGQKGYTF | TGTGCCAGCAGTAAAATCCTCGGACAGAAAGGCTACACCTTC
TRBJ1-1 | TRBD1 | TRBV5-6 | NA | CASSWDSNTEAFF | TGTGCCAGCAGCTGGGACAGTAACACTGAAGCTTTCTTT
TRBJ1-1 | NA | TRBV18 | NA | CASSPQSGYEAFF | TGTGCCAGCTCACCACAGAGCGGATATGAAGCTTTCTTT
TRBJ2-1 | TRBD2 | TRBV19 | NA | CASSPGLAGGRLEQFF | TGTGCCAGTAGTCCCGGACTAGCGGGGGGGCGTCTTGAGCAGTTCTTC
TRBJ1-5 | NA | TRBV28 | NA | CASSALGGYSNQPQHF | TGTGCCAGCAGTGCCTTAGGAGGGTATAGCAATCAGCCCCAGCATTTT
TRBJ1-1 | NA | TRBV6-6 | NA | CASSHLGRGTSEAFF | TGTGCCAGCAGTCACCTAGGGAGGGGAACATCCGAAGCTTTCTTT
TRBJ1-5 | TRBD1 | TRBV6-5 | NA | CASRGPGQGYQPQHF | TGTGCCAGCAGGGGGCCGGGACAGGGTTATCAGCCCCAGCATTTT
TRBJ1-1 | NA | TRBV18 | NA | CASSLNVDTEAFF | TGTGCCAGCTCCCTAAATGTAGACACTGAAGCTTTCTTT
TRBJ1-4 | NA | TRBV5-1 | NA | CASSDSGRSNEKLFF | TGCGCCAGCAGCGACTCAGGGAGGTCTAATGAAAAACTGTTTTTT
TRBJ1-4 | NA | TRBV4-2 | once | CASSQDRTVNEKLFF | TGTGCCAGCAGCCAAGATCGTACAGTCAATGAAAAACTGTTTTTT
TRBJ2-5 | TRBD1 | TRBV4-1 | NA | CASSPHRDRGLVGTETQYF | TGCGCCAGCAGCCCCCACCGAGACAGGGGGCTCGTCGGTACAGAGACCCAGTACTTC
TRBJ1-4 | TRBD1 | TRBV7-9 | NA | CASSLLSSGGEKLFF | TGTGCCAGCAGCTTACTATCTTCAGGGGGGGAAAAACTGTTTTTT
TRBJ2-3 | TRBD2 | TRBV4-2 | NA | CASSQTVLGGPDTQYF | TGTGCCAGCAGCCAGACCGTTTTGGGAGGGCCAGATACGCAGTATTTT
TRBJ1-2 | NA | TRBV7-2 | once | CASSPGTGRYYGYTF | TGTGCCAGCAGCCCAGGAACAGGGCGCTACTATGGCTACACCTTC
TRBJ1-3 | NA | TRBV9 | NA | CASSFSGLSGNTIYF | TGTGCCAGCAGCTTCTCGGGACTCTCTGGAAACACCATATATTTT